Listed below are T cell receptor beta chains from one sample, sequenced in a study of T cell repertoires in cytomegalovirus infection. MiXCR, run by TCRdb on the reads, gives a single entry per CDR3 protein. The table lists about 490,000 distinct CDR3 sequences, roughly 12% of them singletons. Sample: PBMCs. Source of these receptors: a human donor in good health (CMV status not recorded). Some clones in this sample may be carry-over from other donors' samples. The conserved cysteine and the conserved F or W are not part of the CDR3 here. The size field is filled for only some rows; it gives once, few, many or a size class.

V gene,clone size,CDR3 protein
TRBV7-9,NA,ASSLMQGSPLNIQY
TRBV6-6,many,ASSLAEETQY
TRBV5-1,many,ASSWTGVGREGDTQY
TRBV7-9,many,ASSLGGVSGASNQPQH
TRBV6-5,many,ASSYSGGTGAYEQY
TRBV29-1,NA,SVRSGRADEQF
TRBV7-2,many,ASSLGHSRGMNGYT
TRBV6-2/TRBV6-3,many,ASRGSGRSTDTQY
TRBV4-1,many,ASSQSLNTGYT
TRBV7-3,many,ASSLVGTGRAIRTEAF
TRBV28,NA,ASRAGTDYNYGYT
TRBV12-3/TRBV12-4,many,ASSRDSPTEAF
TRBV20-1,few,SALGRGDTSTDTQY
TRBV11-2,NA,ASSSRGRLNYGYT
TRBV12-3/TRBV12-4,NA,ASSFPGLAGGNEQF
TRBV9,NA,ASSGGRGTYNEQF
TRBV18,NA,ASSPPVRGHGYT
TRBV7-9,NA,ASSSGQGVNTEAF
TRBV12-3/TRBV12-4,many,ASSSDRGDEKLF
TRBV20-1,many,SASSGGSDGYT
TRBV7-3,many,ASSSDYSYNEQF
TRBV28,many,ASSPAYTGELF
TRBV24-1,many,ATSDTRQGNTGELF
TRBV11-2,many,ASSLESGGANEQF
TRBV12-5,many,ASGLVPPGTTNYGYT
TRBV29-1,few,SVEGGGRQETQY
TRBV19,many,ASSIGGSQPQH
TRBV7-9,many,ASSSYVWTEGGLAEAF
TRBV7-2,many,ASSLGLAANYGYT
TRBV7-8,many,ASNPIWTGEAF
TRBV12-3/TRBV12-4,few,ASSTTEPRDVLT
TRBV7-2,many,ASSPVGGVIYGYT
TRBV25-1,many,ASSEPLAGGSGDTQY
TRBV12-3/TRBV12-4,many,ASRGTLLSGNTIY
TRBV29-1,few,SVNDLEGGKGVNEQF
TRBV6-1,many,ASSEARGRYTIY
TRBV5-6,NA,ASRMGRTNYGYT
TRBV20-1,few,SARVGGGEQY
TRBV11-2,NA,ASSLAGGREKLF
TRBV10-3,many,AISESRRGARDTQY
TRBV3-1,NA,ASSQQGGITEAF
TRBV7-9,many,ASSGTGTSGNYNEQF
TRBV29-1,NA,SVGPGGVEQY
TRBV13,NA,ASSFSDGSAYNEQF
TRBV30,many,AWQGDANSPLH
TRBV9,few,ASSFGTNQETQY
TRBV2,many,ASSGQGLPSGNTIY
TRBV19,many,ATHLNGGNTGELF
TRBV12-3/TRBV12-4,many,ASTHDTSGTDTQY
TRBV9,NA,ASSVAGQGNTGELF